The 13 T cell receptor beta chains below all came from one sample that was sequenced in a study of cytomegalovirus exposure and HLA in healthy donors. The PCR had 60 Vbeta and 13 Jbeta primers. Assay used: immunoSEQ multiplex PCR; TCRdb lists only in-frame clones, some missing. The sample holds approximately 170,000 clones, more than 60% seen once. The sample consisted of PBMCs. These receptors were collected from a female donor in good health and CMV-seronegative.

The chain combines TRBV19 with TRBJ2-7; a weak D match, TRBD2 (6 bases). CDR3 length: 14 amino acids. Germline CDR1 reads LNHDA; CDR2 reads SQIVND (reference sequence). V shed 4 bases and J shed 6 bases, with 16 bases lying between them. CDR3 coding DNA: TGTGCCAGTAGTACCACCGGGACTCTGAGCGAGCAGTACTTC. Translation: CASSTTGTLSEQYF.

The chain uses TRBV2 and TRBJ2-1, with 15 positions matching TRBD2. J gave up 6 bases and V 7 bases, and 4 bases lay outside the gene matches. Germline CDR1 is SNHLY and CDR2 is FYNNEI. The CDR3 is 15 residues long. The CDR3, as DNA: TGTGCCAGCACCGGGGGACTAGCGGGAGGCAATGAGCAGTTCTTC. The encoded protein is CASTGGLAGGNEQFF.

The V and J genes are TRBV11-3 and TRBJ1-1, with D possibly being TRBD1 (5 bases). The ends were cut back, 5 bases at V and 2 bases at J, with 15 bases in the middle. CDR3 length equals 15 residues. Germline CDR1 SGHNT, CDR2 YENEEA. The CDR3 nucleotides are TGTGCCAGCAGCCCTTCGGGAGGGGTCAACACTGAAGCTTTCTTT. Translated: CASSPSGGVNTEAFF.

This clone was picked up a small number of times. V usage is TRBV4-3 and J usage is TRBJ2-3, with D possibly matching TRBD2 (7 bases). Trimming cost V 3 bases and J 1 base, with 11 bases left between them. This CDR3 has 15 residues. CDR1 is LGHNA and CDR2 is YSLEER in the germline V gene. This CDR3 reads CASSQRGGGTDTQYF. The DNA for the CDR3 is TGCGCCAGCAGCCAGAGGGGGGGAGGCACAGATACGCAGTATTTT.

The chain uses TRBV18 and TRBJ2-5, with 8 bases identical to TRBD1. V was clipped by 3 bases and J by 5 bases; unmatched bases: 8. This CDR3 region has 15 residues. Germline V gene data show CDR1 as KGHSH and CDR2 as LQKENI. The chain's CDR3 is CASSPGQGAFETQYF. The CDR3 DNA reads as TGTGCCAGCTCACCCGGACAGGGAGCGTTTGAGACCCAGTACTTC.

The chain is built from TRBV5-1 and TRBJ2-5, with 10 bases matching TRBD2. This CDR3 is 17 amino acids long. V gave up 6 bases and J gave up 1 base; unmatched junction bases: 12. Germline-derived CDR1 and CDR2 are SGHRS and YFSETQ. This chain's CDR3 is CASKAAGGPAGQETQYF. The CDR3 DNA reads TGCGCCAGCAAGGCAGCGGGAGGGCCTGCCGGCCAAGAGACCCAGTACTTC.

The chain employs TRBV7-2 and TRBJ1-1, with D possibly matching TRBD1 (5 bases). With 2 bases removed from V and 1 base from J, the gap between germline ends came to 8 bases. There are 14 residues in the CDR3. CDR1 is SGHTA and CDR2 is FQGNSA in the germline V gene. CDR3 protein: CASSLTRANTEAFF. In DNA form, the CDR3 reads TGTGCCAGCAGCTTAACCAGGGCGAACACTGAAGCTTTCTTT.

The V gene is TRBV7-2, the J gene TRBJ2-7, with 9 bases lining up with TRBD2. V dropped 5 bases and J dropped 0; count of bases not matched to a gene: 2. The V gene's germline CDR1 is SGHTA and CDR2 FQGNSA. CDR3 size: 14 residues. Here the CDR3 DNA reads TGTGCCAGCAGCCGCGGGGGGGCCTCCTACGAGCAGTACTTC. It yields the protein CASSRGGASYEQYF.

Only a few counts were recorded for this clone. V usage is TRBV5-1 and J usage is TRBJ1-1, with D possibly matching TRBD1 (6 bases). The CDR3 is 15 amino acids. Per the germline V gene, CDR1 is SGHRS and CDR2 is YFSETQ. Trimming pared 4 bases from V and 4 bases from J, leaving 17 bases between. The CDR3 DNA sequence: TGCGCCAGCAGCGCAGAGACAGGTGGTATCACTGAAGCTTTCTTT. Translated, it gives CASSAETGGITEAFF.

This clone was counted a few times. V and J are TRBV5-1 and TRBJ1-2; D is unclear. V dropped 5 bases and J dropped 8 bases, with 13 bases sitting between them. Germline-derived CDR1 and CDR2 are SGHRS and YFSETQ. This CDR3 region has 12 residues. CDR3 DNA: TGCGCCAGCAGACGCGACGGGTACGGCTACACCTTC. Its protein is CASRRDGYGYTF. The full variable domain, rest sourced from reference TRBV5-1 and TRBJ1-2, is KAGVTQTPRYLIKTRGQQVTLSCSPISGHRSVSWYQQTPGQGLQFLFEYFSETQRNKGNFPGRFSGRQFSNSRSEMNVSTLELGDSALYLCASRRDGYGYTFGSGTRLTVV.

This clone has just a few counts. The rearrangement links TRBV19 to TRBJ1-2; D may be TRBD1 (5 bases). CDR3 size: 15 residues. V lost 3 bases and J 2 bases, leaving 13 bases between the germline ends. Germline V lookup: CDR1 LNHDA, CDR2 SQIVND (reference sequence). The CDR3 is CASSIGRGLNYGYTF. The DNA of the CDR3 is TGTGCCAGTAGTATCGGTAGGGGACTAAACTATGGCTACACCTTC. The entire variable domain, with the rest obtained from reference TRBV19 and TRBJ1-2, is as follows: DGGITQSPKYLFRKEGQNVTLSCEQNLNHDAMYWYRQDPGQGLRLIYYSQIVNDFQKGDIAEGYSVSREKKESFPLTVTSAQKNPTAFYLCASSIGRGLNYGYTFGSGTRLTVV.

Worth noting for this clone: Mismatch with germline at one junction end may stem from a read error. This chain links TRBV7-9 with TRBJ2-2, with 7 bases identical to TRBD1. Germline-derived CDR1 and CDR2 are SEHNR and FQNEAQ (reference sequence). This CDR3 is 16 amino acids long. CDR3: CSSSSTWTGNTGELFF. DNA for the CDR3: TGTTCCAGCAGCTCAACTTGGACAGGGAACACCGGGGAGCTGTTTTTT.

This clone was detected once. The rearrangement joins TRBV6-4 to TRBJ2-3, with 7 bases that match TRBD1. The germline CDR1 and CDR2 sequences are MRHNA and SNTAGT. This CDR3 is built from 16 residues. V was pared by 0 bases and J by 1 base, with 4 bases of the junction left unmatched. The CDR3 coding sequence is TGTGCCAGCAGTGACTCGATCCAGGGGGGCACAGATACGCAGTATTTT. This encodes CASSDSIQGGTDTQYF.